These T cell receptor beta chains were read from a single sample in a study of T cells in Graves' hyperthyroidism and ophthalmopathy. MiXCR, applied by TCRdb to the multiplex PCR reads, yields one record per CDR3 protein. The table includes around 540,000 distinct CDR3 sequences, under 60% detected once. What was sequenced was peripheral blood or thyroid tissue (not recorded which). Source of these receptors: a woman between 18 and 30 years old with Graves' hyperthyroidism. Both conserved end residues are part of each CDR3. The D gene is left open where the match is weak. A row's size may be missing; if present it is once, few, many or a size class.

d_gene	abundance	v_gene	j_gene	CDR3nt	CDR3aa
.	few	TRBV12-3/TRBV12-4	TRBJ1-5	TGTGCCAGCAGTTTAGGCGGAAACAGGCAGCCCCAGCATTTT	CASSLGGNRQPQHF
TRBD1	once	TRBV24-1	TRBJ1-2	TGTGCCACCTCCTTCCAGGACAGGAGAGGCTACACCTTC	CATSFQDRRGYTF
TRBD1	.	TRBV7-9	TRBJ1-1	TGTGCCAGCAGCGCGACAGGGTACGCTGAAGCTTTCTTT	CASSATGYAEAFF
.	.	TRBV25-1	TRBJ1-1	TGTGCCAGCAGTTACAACAGCAACACTGAACCTTTCTTT	CASSYNSNTEPFF
.	few	TRBV7-9	TRBJ1-5	TGTGCCAGCAGCTTAGCTCCCGATCAGCCCCAGCATTTT	CASSLAPDQPQHF
TRBD1	.	TRBV19	TRBJ1-4	TGTGCCGTTGGGGACAGGGATGAAAAACTGTTTTTT	CAVGDRDEKLFF
TRBD2	.	TRBV7-9	TRBJ2-7	TGTGCCTGCCGGGGGGAGTTCTACGAGCAGTACTTC	CACRGEFYEQYF
.	many	TRBV10-3	TRBJ2-7	TGTGCCATCAGTGATGTAGCCTACTCAAACGACGAGCAGTACTTC	CAISDVAYSNDEQYF
TRBD2	.	TRBV20-1	TRBJ2-7	TGCAGTGCCTCAGCGGGAACCTACGAGCAGTACTTC	CSASAGTYEQYF
.	many	TRBV13	TRBJ1-5	TGTGCCAGCAGCTTAAGGGCTAGCAATCAGCCCCAGCATTTT	CASSLRASNQPQHF
TRBD2	many	TRBV7-6	TRBJ2-7	TGTGCCAGCAGCTCTGGGAGGGACGAGCAGTACTTC	CASSSGRDEQYF
.	.	TRBV7-2	TRBJ1-6	TGTGCCAGCAGCTTAGGCCGACGAAGAAAATTTTCACCCCTCCACTTT	CASSLGRRRKFSPLHF
.	.	TRBV15	TRBJ1-4	TGTGCCACCAGCAGGAACGTAAATGAAAAACTGTTTTTT	CATSRNVNEKLFF
TRBD1	.	TRBV11-2	TRBJ1-1	TGTGCCAGCAGCCCGACAGGGGGTTCGCAGAACGCTGAAGCTTTCTTT	CASSPTGGSQNAEAFF
TRBD1	few	TRBV7-9	TRBJ1-4	TGTGCCAGCAGCCTTGGACAGGTAGCTGAAAAACTGTTTTTT	CASSLGQVAEKLFF
.	.	TRBV7-6	TRBJ2-7	TGCGCCAGCAGCCAAGAGGGCAGACCGATCTACGAGCAGTACTTC	CASSQEGRPIYEQYF
TRBD2	few	TRBV29-1	TRBJ2-7	TGCAGCGTGAAGGGGACTAGCGGATCCTCCTACGAGCAGTACTTC	CSVKGTSGSSYEQYF